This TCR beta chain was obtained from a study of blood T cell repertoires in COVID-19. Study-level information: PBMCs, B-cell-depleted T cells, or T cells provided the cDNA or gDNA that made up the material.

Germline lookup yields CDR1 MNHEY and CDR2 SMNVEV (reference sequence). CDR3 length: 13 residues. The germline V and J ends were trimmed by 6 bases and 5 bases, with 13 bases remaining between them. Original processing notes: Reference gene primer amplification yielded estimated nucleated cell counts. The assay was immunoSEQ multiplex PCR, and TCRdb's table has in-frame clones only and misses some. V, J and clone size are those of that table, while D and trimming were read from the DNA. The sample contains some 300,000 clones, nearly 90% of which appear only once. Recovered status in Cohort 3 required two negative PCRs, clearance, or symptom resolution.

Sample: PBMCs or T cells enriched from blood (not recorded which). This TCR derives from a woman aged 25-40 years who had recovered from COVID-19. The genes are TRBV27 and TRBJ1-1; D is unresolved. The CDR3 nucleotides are TGTGCCAGCAGGCAAGCCCGAGGTACTGAAGCTTTCTTT. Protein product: CASRQARGTEAFF.